The 14 T cell receptor delta chains reported below all come from one sample, sequenced in a study of γδ T cells in repeated Plasmodium falciparum infection. TCRdb re-called the multiplex PCR reads through CATT. In the table there are 75,000 to 95,000 delta-chain clones, approximately 1% of which are singletons. Vgamma9/Vdelta2+ and Vdelta2-negative gammadelta T cells were flow-sorted from PBMC for bulk sequencing. Material for sequencing was gamma-delta T cells from blood. These receptors were collected from a pool of human donors (malaria-infected and uninfected, not separated).

Ten or more counts support this clone. A read error likely explains this, since a far larger clone differs by one base. Other DNA sequences from this sample encode an identical CDR3 as well. The rearrangement joins TRDV1 to TRDJ1; D possibly corresponds to TRDD3 (6 bases). Looked up from germline, CDR1 is TSWWSYY and CDR2 is QGS. The CDR3 consists of 17 residues. In nucleotides, the CDR3 is TGTGCTCTTGGGTCAATTCGAGGGTGGGGGGTCACCGATAAACTCATCTTC. It translates to CALGSIRGWGVTDKLIF.

As concerns this clone: A far larger clone is one nucleotide away, so this likely arose from a read error. Other nucleotide sequences from this sample produce the same CDR3. The chain joins TRDV2 to TRDJ1, with 11 bases lining up with TRDD3. V was pared by 2 bases and J by 0 bases, with 16 bases of the junction left unmatched. CDR1 and CDR2 (germline): GEAIGNYY, EKD. The CDR3 runs 20 residues. The DNA for the CDR3 is TGTGCCTGTGACAAGGTCTCAGTACTGGGGGATAGCCCGTACACCGATAAACTCATCTTT. This encodes CACDKVSVLGDSPYTDKLIF.

With respect to this clone: TCRdb assigns this DNA the protein of a much larger clone, which departs from its translation at residue 5; this likely reflects a read error, and the protein shown comes from translating the DNA. V is TRDV1 and J is TRDJ1, with 7 bases aligning to TRDD3. The J gene was not available in TCRdb and was assigned here by matching the DNA to germline segments. The J segment lost 0 bases and the V segment lost 4 bases, leaving 17 bases of the junction unmatched. This CDR3 spans 19 amino acids. CDR1 is TSWWSYY and CDR2 is QGS in the germline V gene. CDR3 in DNA: TGTGCTCTTGGGGGTTCTTCGGGGCTGGGGGGAAAGTACACCGATAAACTCATCTTT. Translating it yields CALGGSSGLGGKYTDKLIF.

A few counts support this clone. The protein held in TCRdb is that of a much larger clone and does not match this DNA's translation at residue 10, likely because of a read error; the protein shown is translated from the DNA. The rearrangement links TRDV1 to TRDJ1; 7 bases are shared with TRDD3. The J gene, not given by TCRdb, was assigned here from a germline match of the nucleotide sequence. Germline CDR1 and CDR2: TSWWSYY and QGS. Trimming at V came to 0 bases and at J to 2 bases, leaving 15 bases not matched to a gene. The length of the CDR3 is 19 residues. The CDR3 loop reads CALGELVAPQGIGTDKLIF. CDR3 nucleotides: TGTGCTCTTGGGGAACTAGTCGCCCCTCAGGGGATAGGGACCGATAAACTCATCTTT.

CDR3 protein: CATLPGLGDGKTDKLIF. The CDR3 bases are TGTGCCACGCTCCCGGGATTGGGGGATGGGAAGACCGATAAACTCATCTTT. The rearrangement joins TRDV2 to TRDJ1; 8 bases match TRDD3. The J gene comes from matching the DNA to germline here; TCRdb lacks it. Trimming took 9 bases from V and 2 from J; bases not matched to a gene: 19. The CDR3 is 17 amino acids. Germline-derived CDR1 and CDR2 are GEAIGNYY and EKD.

As concerns this clone: The protein recorded in TCRdb matches a much larger clone and deviates from this DNA's translation at residue 11, suggesting a read error; the protein here is obtained by translating the DNA. The V and J genes are TRDV1 and TRDJ1, with D perhaps TRDD3 (8 bases). In the absence of a J gene in TCRdb, the DNA was matched to germline to assign it here. CDR1 and CDR2 (germline): TSWWSYY, QGS. Trimming cost V 3 bases and J 1 base, with 42 bases left between them. This CDR3 is 25 amino acids long. This CDR3 reads CALGDSAFLRADRTGGRTPTDKLIF. The DNA for the CDR3 is TGTGCTCTTGGGGACTCGGCCTTCCTTAGGGCGGACCGTACTGGGGGCCGTACCCCCACCGATAAACTCATCTTT.

By share, this clone counts as medium-sized. The same CDR3 arises from other DNA sequences in this sample as well. The chain combines TRDV2 with TRDJ3, with TRDD3 matching 10 bases. Per the germline V gene, CDR1 is GEAIGNYY and CDR2 is EKD. J gave up 0 bases and V 0 bases, and 4 bases lay outside the gene matches. The CDR3 has 19 amino acids. CDR3 in amino acids: CACDTGGYDVSWDTRQMFF. DNA for the CDR3: TGTGCCTGTGACACCGGGGGATACGATGTCTCCTGGGACACCCGACAGATGTTTTTC.

On this clone: TCRdb lists the protein of a much larger clone for this DNA, which differs at residue 5, so this is likely a read error; the protein given here is translated from the DNA itself. The CDR3 sequence is CALGGLDRRDKLIF. The CDR3 nucleotides are TGTGCTCTTGGGGGACTAGACAGGAGAGATAAACTCATCTTT. This chain connects TRDV1 to TRDJ1; D gene unclear. Germline assignment: CDR1 TSWWSYY and CDR2 QGS. V lost 4 bases and J 5 bases, leaving 14 bases between the germline ends. There are 14 residues in the CDR3.

In this sample, this clone turned up a few times. Only one base separates this from a far larger clonotype, so it likely reflects a read error. Within the sample, other DNA sequences also encode this same CDR3. This chain links TRDV2 with TRDJ1; 7 nucleotides match TRDD3. TCRdb leaves out the J gene; it was filled in here by matching the DNA to germline. Germline assignment: CDR1 GEAIGNYY and CDR2 EKD. The CDR3 covers 17 residues. J lost 5 bases, V lost 3 bases, and 17 bases had no gene match. The CDR3 DNA reads TGTGCCTGTGACCCAGTGCTGGGGGTCACCCCGAGGGATAAACTCATCTTT. This translates into CACDPVLGVTPRDKLIF.

This clone turned up a few times. A read error is likely here: a far larger clone is one base away. Other DNA sequences from this sample encode an identical CDR3 as well. For the V gene the call is TRDV2; the J gene has no call; no check of the table's D call, TRDD3, against the DNA was made. This CDR3 region has 15 residues. CDR1 is GEAIGNYY and CDR2 is EKD in the germline V gene. CDR3 nucleotide sequence: TGTGCCTGTGACAGCCTGGGGGATACCGACGATAAGCTCATCTTT. It encodes CACDSLGDTDDKLIF.

This clone was seen a few times. The protein TCRdb gives is from a much larger clone and does not agree with this DNA's translation at residue 3, likely a read error; the protein shown here comes from the DNA. This chain joins TRDV1 and TRDJ1; TRDD3 matches 10 bases. Because TCRdb records no J gene, it was assigned here through a match of the DNA to germline. The CDR3 has 21 residues. Germline V gene data show CDR1 as TSWWSYY and CDR2 as QGS. The chain's CDR3 is CAPGGASSSLLGDFSEDKLIF. Here the CDR3 DNA reads TGTGCTCCTGGGGGCGCCTCTTCTTCCCTACTGGGGGATTTTTCCGAGGATAAACTCATCTTT.

Details on this clone: A far larger clone is just one base off, so this is likely a read error. The identical CDR3 is also encoded by other nucleotide sequences in the sample. The J gene is TRDJ1, the V gene TRDV1, with 10 bases matching TRDD3. The CDR3 is made up of 18 amino acids. Germline values: CDR1 TSWWSYY, CDR2 QGS. V shed 6 bases and J 0 bases; nucleotides not matched to a gene: 13. The CDR3, as DNA: TGTGCTCTTGGTAGACCTTCAGTACTGGGGGATTACACCGATAAACTCATCTTT. The encoded protein is CALGRPSVLGDYTDKLIF.

This clone was found a few times. A far larger clone is off by one base, so a read error is likely. Other DNA sequences of this sample code for an identical CDR3. This chain joins TRDV2 and TRDJ1; 11 nucleotides agree with TRDD3. The V gene end was trimmed by 2 bases and the J gene end by 0 bases; junction bases not matched to a gene: 16. Germline V gene sequence: CDR1 GEAIGNYY, CDR2 EKD. CDR3 length: 20 amino acids. The CDR3: CACDKVSVLGDSPYTDKLIF. CDR3 DNA sequence: TGTGCCTGTGACAAGGTCTCGGTACTGGGGGATAGCCCATACACCGATAAACTCATCTTT.

In regard to this clone: Since a much larger clone is just one base distant, this may be a read error. Other DNA sequences in the same sample also yield this CDR3. The chain links TRDV1 to TRDJ1; 12 bases are a match to TRDD3. The length of the CDR3 is 26 residues. Germline V gives CDR1 TSWWSYY, CDR2 QGS. This CDR3 is CALGDGFYSYVNLLGDTVQHTDKLIF. The CDR3 region has the DNA TGTGCCCTTGGGGACGGATTTTATTCCTACGTGAACCTACTGGGGGATACTGTGCAGCACACCGATAAACTCATCTTT.